The source of this T cell receptor beta chain is a study of blood T cell repertoires in COVID-19. For the study at large: The samples span acute and convalescent COVID-19 from the United States, Italy and Spain. Sources were T cells, B-cell-depleted T cells, or PBMCs; the material itself was cDNA or gDNA.

The germline CDR1 and CDR2 sequences are KGHSH and LQKENI. This CDR3 has 18 residues. V shed 2 bases and J shed 0 bases, with 18 bases lying between them. Original handling: The authors estimated nucleated cell counts from reference gene primer amplification. Method: immunoSEQ multiplex PCR; TCRdb's copy keeps in-frame clones and lacks some. Clone size and V and J calls were adopted from that table, with D and trimming inferred from the DNA. The repertoire consists of some 200,000 clones, with around nine tenths occurring once and the leading ten covering more than 10%. This sequence was found in a woman aged 18 to 35 who had recovered from COVID-19. The specimen sequenced was peripheral blood. This sequence joins TRBV18 and TRBJ2-3, with D perhaps matching TRBD2 (5 bases). CDR3 bases: TGTGCCAGCTCACCAGGGCCCGGGGTGCACAGAAGCACAGATACGCAGTATTTT. It encodes CASSPGPGVHRSTDTQYF.